The following is a T cell receptor beta chain sequence with its context. This sample stems from a study of blood T cell repertoires in COVID-19. Looking at the study overall: Samples came from the United States, Italy and Spain, spanning acute and convalescent COVID-19.

Using immunoSEQ multiplex PCR, the repertoire was profiled, and TCRdb retains in-frame clones only, with some absent. The table records approximately 280,000 clones, about 85% of them present only once. Trimming cost V 3 bases and J 8 bases; bases outside gene matches: 5. Germline CDR1 KGHSH, CDR2 LQKENI. The CDR3 covers 15 residues. Adults between about 18 and 95 years of age took part from 20 to 25 US areas. The J gene is TRBJ2-1, the V gene TRBV18; 12 nucleotides agree with TRBD1. The source is a woman in her 50s who had recovered from COVID-19. Sequencing was carried out using PBMCs or T cells enriched from blood (not recorded which). The CDR3 DNA follows: TGTGCCAGCTCACCCCAGGGACAGGGGGCCCATGAGCAGTTCTTC. It codes for CASSPQGQGAHEQFF.